This TCR beta chain originates from a study of Ad26.COV2.S vaccination and SARS-CoV-2 variants. Study details: Trial arm assignment for the donor was COV1001 Ad26.COV2.S. The vaccine Ad26.COV2.S was put into the muscle once, or twice with 56 days between. Study-wide findings and caveats: In vaccinated individuals, spike-specific CD8+ and CD4+ T cell responses reportedly displayed substantial breadth. Placebo recipients and vaccine recipients were similar in non-spike TCR breadth.

As to treatment: some 19 received Ad26.COV2.S at low or high dose, single or two shots; about 5 received placebo; per-sample allocation not given. It was on day 63 after the first vaccine or placebo injection that samples were taken. TCRdb's table, derived via immunoSEQ multiplex PCR, lists solely in-frame clones and lacks some. The sample lists hundreds of thousands of clones, about nine tenths seen once, with around 6.1% in the top ten. Comments on this clone: Its antigen is unidentified.

Sample: peripheral blood, taken in a trial of Ad26.COV2.S vaccine versus placebo. The source is a person aged 18-65 years who received the Ad26.COV2.S COVID-19 vaccine or a placebo.

The chain's CDR3 is CASSDSQGDTQYF. CDR3 DNA sequence: TGTGCCAGCAGTGACTCCCAGGGAGATACGCAGTATTTT. The chain has TRBV6-4 and TRBJ2-3; tentative D call: TRBD1 (5 bases). CDR3 length equals 13 residues. The V gene lost 0 bases and the J gene lost 5 bases, with 6 bases spanning the gap. The germline V gene has CDR1 MRHNA and CDR2 SNTAGT.